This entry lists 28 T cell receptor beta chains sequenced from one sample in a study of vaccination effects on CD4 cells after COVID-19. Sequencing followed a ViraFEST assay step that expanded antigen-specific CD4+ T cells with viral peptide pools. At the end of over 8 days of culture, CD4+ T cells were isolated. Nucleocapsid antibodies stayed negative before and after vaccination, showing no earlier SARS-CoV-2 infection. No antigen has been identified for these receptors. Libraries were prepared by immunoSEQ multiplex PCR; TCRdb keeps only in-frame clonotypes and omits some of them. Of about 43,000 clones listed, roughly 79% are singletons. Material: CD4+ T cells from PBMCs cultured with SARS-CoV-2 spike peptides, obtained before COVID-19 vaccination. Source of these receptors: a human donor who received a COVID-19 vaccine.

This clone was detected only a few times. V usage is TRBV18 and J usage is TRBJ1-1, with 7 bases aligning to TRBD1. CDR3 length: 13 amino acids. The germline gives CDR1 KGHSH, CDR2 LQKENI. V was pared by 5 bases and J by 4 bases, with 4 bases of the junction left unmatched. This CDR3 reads CASSSDRTTEAFF. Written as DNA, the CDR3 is TGTGCCAGCTCATCGGACAGGACCACTGAAGCTTTCTTT.

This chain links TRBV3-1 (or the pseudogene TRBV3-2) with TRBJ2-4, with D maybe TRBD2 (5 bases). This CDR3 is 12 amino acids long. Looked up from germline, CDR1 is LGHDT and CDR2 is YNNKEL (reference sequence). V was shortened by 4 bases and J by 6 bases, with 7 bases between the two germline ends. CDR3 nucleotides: TGTGCCAGCAGCCGGAGCGGAAACATTCAGTACTTC. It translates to CASSRSGNIQYF.

The CDR3 reads CASRIDRGGYTF. The CDR3, as DNA: TGTGCCAGCAGAATCGACAGGGGTGGCTACACCTTC. The J gene is TRBJ1-2, the V gene TRBV6-6, with 8 positions matching TRBD1. V shed 6 bases and J 7 bases; nucleotides not matched to a gene: 4. CDR1 and CDR2 from the germline V gene are MNHNY and SVGAGI (reference sequence). The CDR3 has 12 residues.

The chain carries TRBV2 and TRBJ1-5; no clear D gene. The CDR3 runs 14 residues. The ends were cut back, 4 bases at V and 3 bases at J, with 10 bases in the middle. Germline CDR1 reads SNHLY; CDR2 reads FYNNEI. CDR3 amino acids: CASSAGTSNQPQHF. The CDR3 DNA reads TGTGCCAGCAGTGCGGGAACATCCAATCAGCCCCAGCATTTT. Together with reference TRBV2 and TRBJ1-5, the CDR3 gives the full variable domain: EPEVTQTPSHQVTQMGQEVILRCVPISNHLYFYWYRQILGQKVEFLVSFYNNEISEKSEIFDDQFSVERPDGSNFTLKIRSTKLEDSAMYFCASSAGTSNQPQHFGDGTRLSIL.

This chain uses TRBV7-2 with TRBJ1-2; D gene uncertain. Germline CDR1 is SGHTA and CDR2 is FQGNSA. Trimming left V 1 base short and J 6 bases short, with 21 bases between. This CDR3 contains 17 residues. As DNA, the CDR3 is TGTGCCAGCAGCTTAGATCCGACCGTCCGGGGTCAGGATGGCTACACCTTC. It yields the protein CASSLDPTVRGQDGYTF.

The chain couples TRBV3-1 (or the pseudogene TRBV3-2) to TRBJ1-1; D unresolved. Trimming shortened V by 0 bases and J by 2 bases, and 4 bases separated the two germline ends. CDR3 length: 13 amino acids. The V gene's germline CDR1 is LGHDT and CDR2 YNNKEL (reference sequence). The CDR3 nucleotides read TGTGCCAGCAGCCAAGATCACAACACTGAAGCTTTCTTT. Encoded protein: CASSQDHNTEAFF.

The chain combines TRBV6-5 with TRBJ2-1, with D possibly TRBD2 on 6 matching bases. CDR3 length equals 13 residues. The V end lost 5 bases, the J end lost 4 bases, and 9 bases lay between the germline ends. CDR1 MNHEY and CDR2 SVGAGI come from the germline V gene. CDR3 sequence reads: CASSSGPYNEQFF. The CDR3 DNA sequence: TGTGCCAGCAGTAGCGGGCCGTACAATGAGCAGTTCTTC.

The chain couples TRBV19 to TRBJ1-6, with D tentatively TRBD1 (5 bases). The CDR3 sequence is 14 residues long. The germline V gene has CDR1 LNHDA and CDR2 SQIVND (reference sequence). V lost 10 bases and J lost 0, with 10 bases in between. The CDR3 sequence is CATRDSSYNSPLHF. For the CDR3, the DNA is TGTGCCACCCGCGACAGCTCCTATAATTCACCCCTCCACTTT. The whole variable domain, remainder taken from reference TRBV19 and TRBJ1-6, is DGGITQSPKYLFRKEGQNVTLSCEQNLNHDAMYWYRQDPGQGLRLIYYSQIVNDFQKGDIAEGYSVSREKKESFPLTVTSAQKNPTAFYLCATRDSSYNSPLHFGNGTRLTVT.

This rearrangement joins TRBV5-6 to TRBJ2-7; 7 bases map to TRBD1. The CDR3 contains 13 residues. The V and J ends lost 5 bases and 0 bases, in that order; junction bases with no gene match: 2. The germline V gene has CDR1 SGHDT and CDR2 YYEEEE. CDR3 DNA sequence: TGTGCCAGCAGACGGACAGGCTCCTACGAGCAGTACGTC. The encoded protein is CASRRTGSYEQYV.

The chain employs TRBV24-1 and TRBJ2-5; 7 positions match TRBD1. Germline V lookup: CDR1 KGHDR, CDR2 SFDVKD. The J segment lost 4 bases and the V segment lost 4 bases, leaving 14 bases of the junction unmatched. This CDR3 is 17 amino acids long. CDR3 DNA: TGTGCCACCAGTGACAATTCCGGGACAGAGAGGAGAGAGACCCAGTACTTC. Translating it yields CATSDNSGTERRETQYF.

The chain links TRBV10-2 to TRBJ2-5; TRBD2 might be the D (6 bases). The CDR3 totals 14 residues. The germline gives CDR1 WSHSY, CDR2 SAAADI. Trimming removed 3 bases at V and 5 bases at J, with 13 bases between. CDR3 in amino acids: CASSDRGRGETQYF. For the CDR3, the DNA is TGCGCCAGCAGTGATAGGGGTCGGGGGGAGACCCAGTACTTC.

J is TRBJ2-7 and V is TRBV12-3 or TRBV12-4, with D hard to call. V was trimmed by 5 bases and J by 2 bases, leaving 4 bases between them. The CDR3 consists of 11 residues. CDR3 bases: TGTGCCAGCAGTATCACCTACGAGCAGTACGTC. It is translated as CASSITYEQYV.

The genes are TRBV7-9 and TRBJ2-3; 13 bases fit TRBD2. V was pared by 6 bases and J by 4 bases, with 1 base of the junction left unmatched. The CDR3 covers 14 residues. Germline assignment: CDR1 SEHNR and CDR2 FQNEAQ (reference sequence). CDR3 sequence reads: CASRTSGGSDTQYF. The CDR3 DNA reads TGTGCCAGCAGGACTAGCGGGGGGTCAGATACGCAGTATTTT.

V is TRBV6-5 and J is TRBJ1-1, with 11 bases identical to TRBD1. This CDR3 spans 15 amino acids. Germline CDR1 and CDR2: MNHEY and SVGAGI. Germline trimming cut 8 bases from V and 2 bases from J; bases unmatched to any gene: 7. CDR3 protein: CASLLWTGGNTEAFF. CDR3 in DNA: TGTGCCAGCCTCCTTTGGACAGGGGGCAACACTGAAGCTTTCTTT.

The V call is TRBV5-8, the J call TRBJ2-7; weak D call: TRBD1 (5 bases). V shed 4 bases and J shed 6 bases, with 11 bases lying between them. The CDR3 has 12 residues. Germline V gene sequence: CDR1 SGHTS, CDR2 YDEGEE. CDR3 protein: CASSTRVGEQYV. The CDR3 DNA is TGTGCCAGCAGCACCAGGGTGGGCGAGCAGTACGTC.

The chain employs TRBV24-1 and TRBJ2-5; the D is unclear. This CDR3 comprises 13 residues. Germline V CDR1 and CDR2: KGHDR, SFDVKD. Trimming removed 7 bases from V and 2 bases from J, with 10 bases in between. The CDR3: CATRETSQETQYF. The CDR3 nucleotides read TGTGCCACCAGGGAGACATCTCAAGAGACCCAGTACTTC.

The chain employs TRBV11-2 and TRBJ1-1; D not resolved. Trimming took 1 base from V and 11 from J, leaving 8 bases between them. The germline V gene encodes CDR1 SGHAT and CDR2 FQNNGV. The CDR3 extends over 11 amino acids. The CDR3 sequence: CASSLVSGAFF. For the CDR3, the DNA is TGTGCCAGCAGCTTAGTCAGTGGGGCTTTCTTT.

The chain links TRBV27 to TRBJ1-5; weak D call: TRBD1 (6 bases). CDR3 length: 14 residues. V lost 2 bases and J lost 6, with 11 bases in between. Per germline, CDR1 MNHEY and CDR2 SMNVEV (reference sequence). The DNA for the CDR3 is TGTGCCAGCAGTTTAGCCAGGGGCGGTCAGCCCCAGCATTTT. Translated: CASSLARGGQPQHF.

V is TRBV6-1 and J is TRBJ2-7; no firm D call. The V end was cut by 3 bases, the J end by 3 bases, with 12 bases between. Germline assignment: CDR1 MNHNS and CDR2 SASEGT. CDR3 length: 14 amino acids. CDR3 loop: CASSEYGKNYEQYV. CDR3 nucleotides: TGTGCCAGCAGTGAGTACGGCAAAAACTACGAGCAGTACGTC.

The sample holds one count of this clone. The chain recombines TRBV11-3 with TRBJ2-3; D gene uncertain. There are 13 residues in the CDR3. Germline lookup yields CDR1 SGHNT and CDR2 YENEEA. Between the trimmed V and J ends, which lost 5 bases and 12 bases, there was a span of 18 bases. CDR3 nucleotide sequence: TGTGCCAGCAGCCTATCAAAGGTCACCCATCAGTATTTT. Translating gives CASSLSKVTHQYF.

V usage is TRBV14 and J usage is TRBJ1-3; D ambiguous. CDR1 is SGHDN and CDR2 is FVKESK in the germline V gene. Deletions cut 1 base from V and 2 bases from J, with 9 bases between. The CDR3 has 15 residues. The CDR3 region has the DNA TGTGCCAGCAGCCAAGCGAGGCAGCCTGGAAACACCATATATTTT. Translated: CASSQARQPGNTIYF.

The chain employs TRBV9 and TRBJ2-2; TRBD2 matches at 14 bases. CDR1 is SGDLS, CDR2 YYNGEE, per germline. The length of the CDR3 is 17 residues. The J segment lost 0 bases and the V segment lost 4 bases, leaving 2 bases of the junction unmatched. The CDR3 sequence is CASSPGLAGANTGELFF. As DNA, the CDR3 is TGTGCCAGCAGCCCGGGACTAGCGGGGGCGAACACCGGGGAGCTGTTTTTT.

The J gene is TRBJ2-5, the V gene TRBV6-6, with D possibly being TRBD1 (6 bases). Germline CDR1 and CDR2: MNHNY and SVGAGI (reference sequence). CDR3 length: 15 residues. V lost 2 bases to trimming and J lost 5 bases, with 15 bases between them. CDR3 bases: TGTGCCAGCAGTTACCCGCAACAGGGACGGGAGACCCAGTACTTC. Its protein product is CASSYPQQGRETQYF.

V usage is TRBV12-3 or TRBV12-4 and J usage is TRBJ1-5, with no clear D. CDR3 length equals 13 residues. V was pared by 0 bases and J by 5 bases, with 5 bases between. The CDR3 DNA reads TGTGCCAGCAGTTTAGCCAACTATCAGCCCCAGCATTTT. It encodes CASSLANYQPQHF.

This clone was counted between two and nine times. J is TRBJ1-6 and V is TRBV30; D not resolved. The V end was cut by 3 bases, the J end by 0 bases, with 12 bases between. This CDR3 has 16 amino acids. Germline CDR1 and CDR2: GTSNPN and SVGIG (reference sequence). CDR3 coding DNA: TGTGCCTGGAGCCAGGCCGATTACTCCTATAATTCACCCCTCCACTTT. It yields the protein CAWSQADYSYNSPLHF.

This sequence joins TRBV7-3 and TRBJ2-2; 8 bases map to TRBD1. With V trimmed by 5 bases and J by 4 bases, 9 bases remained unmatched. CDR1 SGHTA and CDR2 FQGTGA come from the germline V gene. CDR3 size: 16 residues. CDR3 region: CASSPRQGSVTGELFF. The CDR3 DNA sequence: TGTGCCAGCAGCCCACGACAGGGGTCGGTCACCGGGGAGCTGTTTTTT.

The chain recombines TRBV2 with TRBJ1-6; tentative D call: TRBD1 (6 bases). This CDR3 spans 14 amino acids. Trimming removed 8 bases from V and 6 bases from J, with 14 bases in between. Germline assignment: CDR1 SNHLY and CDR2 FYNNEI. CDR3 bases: TGTGCCAGCCGACCCGGGGGGGCTAATTCACCCCTCCACTTT. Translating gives CASRPGGANSPLHF.

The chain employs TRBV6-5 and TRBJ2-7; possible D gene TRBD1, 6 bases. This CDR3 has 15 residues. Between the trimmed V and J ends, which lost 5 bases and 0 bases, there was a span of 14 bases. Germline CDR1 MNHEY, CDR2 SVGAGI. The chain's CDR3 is CASSPGGSSSYEQYV. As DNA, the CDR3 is TGTGCCAGCAGTCCTGGGGGCAGTAGCTCCTACGAGCAGTACGTC.